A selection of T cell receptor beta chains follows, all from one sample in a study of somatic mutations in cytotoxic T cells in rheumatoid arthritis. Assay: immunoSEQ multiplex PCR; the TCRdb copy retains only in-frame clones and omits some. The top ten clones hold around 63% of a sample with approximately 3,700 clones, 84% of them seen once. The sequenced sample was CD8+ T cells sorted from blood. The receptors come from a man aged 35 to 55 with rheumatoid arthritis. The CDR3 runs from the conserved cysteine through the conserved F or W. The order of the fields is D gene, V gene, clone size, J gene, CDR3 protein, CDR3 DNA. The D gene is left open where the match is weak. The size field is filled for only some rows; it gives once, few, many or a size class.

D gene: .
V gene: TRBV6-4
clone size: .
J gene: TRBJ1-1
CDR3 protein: CASSEGLNTEAFF
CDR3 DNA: TGTGCCAGCAGTGAGGGGCTGAACACTGAAGCTTTCTTT

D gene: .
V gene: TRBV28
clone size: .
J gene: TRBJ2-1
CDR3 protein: CASRPQGEDEQFF
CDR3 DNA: TGTGCCAGCAGACCGCAGGGGGAGGATGAGCAGTTCTTC

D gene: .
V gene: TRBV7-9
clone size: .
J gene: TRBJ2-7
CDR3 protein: CASSSEGGGIYEQYF
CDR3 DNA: TGTGCCAGCAGCTCTGAAGGGGGGGGCATCTACGAGCAGTACTTC

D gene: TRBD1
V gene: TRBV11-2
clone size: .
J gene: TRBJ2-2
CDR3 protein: CASSFPQGQGAPNTGELFF
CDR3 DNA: TGTGCCAGCAGCTTTCCCCAGGGACAGGGGGCGCCGAACACCGGGGAGCTGTTTTTT

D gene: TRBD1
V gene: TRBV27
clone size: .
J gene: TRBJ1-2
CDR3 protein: CASSWSGQGGINYGYTF
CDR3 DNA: TGTGCCAGCAGTTGGTCGGGACAGGGCGGAATTAACTATGGCTACACCTTC

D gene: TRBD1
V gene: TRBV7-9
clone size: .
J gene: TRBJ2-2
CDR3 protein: CASSAPGQSFAGELFF
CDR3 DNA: TGTGCCAGCAGCGCGCCGGGACAGAGCTTCGCCGGGGAGCTGTTTTTT

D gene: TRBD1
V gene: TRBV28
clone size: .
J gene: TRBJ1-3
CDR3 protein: CASRVEQGAFGNTIYF
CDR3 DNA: TGTGCCAGCAGGGTCGAACAGGGGGCATTTGGAAACACCATATATTTT

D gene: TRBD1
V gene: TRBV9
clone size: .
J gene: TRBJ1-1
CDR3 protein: CASSASRQGLTEAFF
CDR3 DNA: TGTGCCAGCAGCGCTAGTAGACAGGGTTTGACTGAAGCTTTCTTT

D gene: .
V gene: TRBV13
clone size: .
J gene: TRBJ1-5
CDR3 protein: CASSERGSRQPQHF
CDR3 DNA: TGTGCCAGCAGCGAGAGGGGGTCGCGGCAGCCCCAGCATTTT

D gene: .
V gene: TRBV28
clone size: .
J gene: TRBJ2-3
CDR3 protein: CASSSVGRGADTQYF
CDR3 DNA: TGTGCCAGCAGTTCTGTCGGGAGAGGCGCAGATACGCAGTATTTT

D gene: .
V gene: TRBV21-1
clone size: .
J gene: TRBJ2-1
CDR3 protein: CASSKGTSGRPGDEQFF
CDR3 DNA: TGTGCCAGCAGCAAAGGGACTAGCGGGAGGCCGGGCGATGAGCAGTTCTTC

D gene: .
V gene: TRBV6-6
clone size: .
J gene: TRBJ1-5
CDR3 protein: CATSLYRNSNQPQHF
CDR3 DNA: TGTGCCACCTCTCTCTACAGGAATAGCAATCAGCCCCAGCATTTT

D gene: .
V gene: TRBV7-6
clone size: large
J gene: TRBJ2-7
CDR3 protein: CASSLENSGAYEQYF
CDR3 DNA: TGTGCCAGCAGCTTAGAGAATAGCGGAGCCTACGAGCAGTACTTC

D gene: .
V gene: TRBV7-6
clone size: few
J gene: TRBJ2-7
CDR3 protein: CASSLEKTGAYEQYF
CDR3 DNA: TGTGCCAGCAGCTTAGAGAAGACCGGAGCCTACGAGCAGTACTTC

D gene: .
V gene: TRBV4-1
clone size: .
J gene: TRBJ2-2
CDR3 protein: CASSQGRAGIVGELFF
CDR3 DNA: TGCGCCAGCAGCCAAGGAAGGGCAGGGATTGTCGGGGAGCTGTTTTTT

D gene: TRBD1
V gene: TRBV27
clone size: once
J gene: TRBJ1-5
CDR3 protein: CASRKGGPNQPQHF
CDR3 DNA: TGTGCCAGCAGAAAAGGGGGCCCCAATCAGCCCCAGCATTTT

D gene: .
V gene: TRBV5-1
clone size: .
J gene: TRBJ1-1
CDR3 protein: CASSPSGGYTEAFF
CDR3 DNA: TGCGCCAGCAGCCCTAGCGGGGGGTACACTGAAGCTTTCTTT

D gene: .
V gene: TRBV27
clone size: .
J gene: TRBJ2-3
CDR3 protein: CASSLSITGSSSTDTQYF
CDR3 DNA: TGTGCCAGCAGTTTATCGATAACCGGGTCCTCTAGCACAGATACGCAGTATTTT

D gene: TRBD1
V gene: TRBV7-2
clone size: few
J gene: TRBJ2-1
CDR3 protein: CASHLGTGSYNEQFF
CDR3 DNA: TGTGCCAGTCACCTGGGGACAGGCTCCTACAATGAGCAGTTCTTC

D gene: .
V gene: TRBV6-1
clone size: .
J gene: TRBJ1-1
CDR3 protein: CASSVTGGLTEAFF
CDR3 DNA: TGTGCCAGCAGTGTAACGGGGGGGTTGACTGAAGCTTTCTTT

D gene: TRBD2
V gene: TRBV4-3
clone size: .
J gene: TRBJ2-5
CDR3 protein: CASSQGAGGTGETQYF
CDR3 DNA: TGCGCCAGCAGCCAAGGGGCGGGAGGGACGGGGGAGACCCAGTACTTC

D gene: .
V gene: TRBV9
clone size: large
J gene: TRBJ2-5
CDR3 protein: CASSVGAYSRINEETQYF
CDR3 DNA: TGTGCCAGCAGCGTAGGTGCCTACTCGCGGATTAATGAAGAGACCCAGTACTTC

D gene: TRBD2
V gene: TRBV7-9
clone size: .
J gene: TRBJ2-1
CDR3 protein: CASLGSGRWRQFF
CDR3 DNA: TGTGCCAGCCTCGGTAGCGGGAGATGGCGGCAGTTCTTC

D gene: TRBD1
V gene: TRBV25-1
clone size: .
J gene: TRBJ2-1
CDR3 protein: CASSEWTGWNEQFF
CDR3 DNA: TGTGCCAGCAGTGAATGGACAGGGTGGAATGAGCAGTTCTTC

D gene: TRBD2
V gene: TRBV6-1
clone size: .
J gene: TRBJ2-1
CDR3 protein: CASSILADSYNEQFF
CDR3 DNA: TGTGCCAGCAGTATACTAGCGGACTCCTACAATGAGCAGTTCTTC

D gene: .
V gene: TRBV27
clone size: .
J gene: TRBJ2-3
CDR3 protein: CASSFNRDTQYF
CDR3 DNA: TGTGCCAGCAGTTTCAACAGGGATACGCAGTATTTT

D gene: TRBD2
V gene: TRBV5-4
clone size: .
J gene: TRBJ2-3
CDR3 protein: CASSLRTSGRTDTQYF
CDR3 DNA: TGTGCCAGCAGCCTGCGGACTAGCGGACGCACAGATACGCAGTATTTT

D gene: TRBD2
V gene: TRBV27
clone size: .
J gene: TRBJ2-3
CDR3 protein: CASRVGSGEMDTQYF
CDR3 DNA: TGTGCCAGCAGAGTCGGTAGCGGGGAGATGGATACGCAGTATTTT

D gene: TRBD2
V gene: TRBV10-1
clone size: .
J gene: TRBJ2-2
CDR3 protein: CASKERDDGGELFF
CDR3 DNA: TGCGCCAGCAAGGAGCGGGACGACGGCGGGGAGCTGTTTTTT

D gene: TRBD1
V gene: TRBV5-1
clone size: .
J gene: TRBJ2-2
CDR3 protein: CASSLGDRDTGELFF
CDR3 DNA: TGCGCCAGCAGCTTGGGGGACAGGGACACCGGGGAGCTGTTTTTT

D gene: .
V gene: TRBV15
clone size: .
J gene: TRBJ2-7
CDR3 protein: CATSRDRIGTPPNEQYF
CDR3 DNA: TGTGCCACCAGCAGAGATCGTATAGGGACACCCCCAAACGAGCAGTACTTC

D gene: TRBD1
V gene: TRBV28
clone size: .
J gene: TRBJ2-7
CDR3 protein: CASSPGTAENTSYEQYF
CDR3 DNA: TGTGCCAGCAGTCCAGGGACAGCAGAGAACACTTCCTACGAGCAGTACTTC

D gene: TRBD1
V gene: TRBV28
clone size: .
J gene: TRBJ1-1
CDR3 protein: CASIGWTGVNTEAFF
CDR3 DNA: TGTGCCAGCATCGGGTGGACAGGGGTGAACACTGAAGCTTTCTTT

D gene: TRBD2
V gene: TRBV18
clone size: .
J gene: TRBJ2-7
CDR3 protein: CASSPRGLAEDHPQQYF
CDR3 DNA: TGTGCCAGCTCACCACGAGGACTAGCGGAAGATCACCCTCAACAGTACTTC

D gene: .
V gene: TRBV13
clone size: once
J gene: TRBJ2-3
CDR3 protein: CASSSNYKTDTQYF
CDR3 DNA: TGTGCCAGCAGCTCAAACTACAAGACAGATACGCAGTATTTT

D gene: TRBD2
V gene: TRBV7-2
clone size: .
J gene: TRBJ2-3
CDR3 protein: CASSFYLAGGVTDTQYF
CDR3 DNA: TGTGCCAGCAGCTTCTACCTAGCGGGAGGAGTAACAGATACGCAGTATTTT

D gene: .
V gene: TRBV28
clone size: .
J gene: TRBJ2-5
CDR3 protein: CASSPLDSYQETQYF
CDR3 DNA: TGTGCCAGCAGCCCCCTCGACAGTTACCAAGAGACCCAGTACTTC

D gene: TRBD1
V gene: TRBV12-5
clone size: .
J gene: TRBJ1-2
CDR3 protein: CASGRDRGVEYGYTF
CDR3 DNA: TGTGCTAGTGGCCGGGACAGGGGAGTAGAGTATGGCTACACCTTC

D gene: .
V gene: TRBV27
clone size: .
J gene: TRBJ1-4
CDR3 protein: CASRQDVATNEKLFF
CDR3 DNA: TGTGCCAGCAGACAGGATGTTGCAACTAATGAAAAACTGTTTTTT

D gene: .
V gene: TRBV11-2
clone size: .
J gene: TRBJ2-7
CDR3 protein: CASTLNRDRLFHEQYF
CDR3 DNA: TGTGCCAGCACCTTAAACAGGGATAGGCTTTTTCACGAGCAGTACTTC

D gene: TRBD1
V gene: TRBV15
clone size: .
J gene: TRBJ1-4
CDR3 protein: CATSRARQGMGEKLFF
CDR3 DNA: TGTGCCACCAGCAGAGCCCGACAGGGTATGGGTGAAAAACTGTTTTTT

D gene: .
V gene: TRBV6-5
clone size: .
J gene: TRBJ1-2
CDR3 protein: CASSRGGGYGYTF
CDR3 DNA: TGTGCCAGCAGTCGGGGAGGTGGCTATGGCTACACCTTC

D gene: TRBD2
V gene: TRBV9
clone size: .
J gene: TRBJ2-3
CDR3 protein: CASSGLAGGGTQYF
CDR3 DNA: TGTGCCAGCAGCGGACTAGCGGGAGGGGGTACGCAGTATTTT

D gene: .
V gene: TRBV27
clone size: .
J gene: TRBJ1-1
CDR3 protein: CASSPAGYTEAFF
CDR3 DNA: TGTGCCAGCAGCCCTGCAGGGTATACTGAAGCTTTCTTT

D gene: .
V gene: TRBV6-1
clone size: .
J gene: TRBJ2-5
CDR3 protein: CASSVWQGGETQYF
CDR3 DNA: TGTGCCAGCAGTGTATGGCAGGGGGGAGAGACCCAGTACTTC

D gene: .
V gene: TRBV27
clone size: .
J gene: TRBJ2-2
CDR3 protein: CASSYIGGTGELFF
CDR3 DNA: TGTGCCAGCAGCTATATCGGGGGCACCGGGGAGCTGTTTTTT

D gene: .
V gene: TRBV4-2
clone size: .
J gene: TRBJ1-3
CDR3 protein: CASSQVTVSSGNTIYF
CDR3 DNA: TGTGCCAGCAGCCAAGTGACAGTCAGCTCTGGAAACACCATATATTTT

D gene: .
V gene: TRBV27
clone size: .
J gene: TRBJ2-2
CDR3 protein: CASSLHTGELFF
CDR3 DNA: TGTGCCAGCAGCCTCCACACCGGGGAGCTGTTTTTT

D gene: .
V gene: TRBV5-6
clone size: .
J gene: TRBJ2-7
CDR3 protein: CASSLGGTGTYEQYF
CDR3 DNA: TGTGCCAGCAGCTTGGGGGGCACAGGGACCTACGAGCAGTACTTC

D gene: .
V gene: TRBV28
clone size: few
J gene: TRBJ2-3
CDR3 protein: CASTPPRGTQYF
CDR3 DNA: TGTGCCAGCACCCCCCCACGAGGTACGCAGTATTTT

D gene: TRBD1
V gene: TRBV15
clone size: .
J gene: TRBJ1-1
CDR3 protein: CATSSPQRGLGEVEAFF
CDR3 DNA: TGTGCCACCAGCTCTCCCCAAAGGGGGCTCGGGGAGGTTGAAGCTTTCTTT

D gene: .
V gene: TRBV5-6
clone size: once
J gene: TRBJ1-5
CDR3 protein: CASSLGASNQPQHF
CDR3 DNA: TGTGCCAGCAGCTTGGGGGCGAGCAATCAGCCCCAGCATTTT

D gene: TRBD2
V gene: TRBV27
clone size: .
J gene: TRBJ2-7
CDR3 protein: CASSLSPSGSHYEQYF
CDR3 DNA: TGTGCCAGCAGTTTATCCCCTAGCGGGAGTCACTACGAGCAGTACTTC